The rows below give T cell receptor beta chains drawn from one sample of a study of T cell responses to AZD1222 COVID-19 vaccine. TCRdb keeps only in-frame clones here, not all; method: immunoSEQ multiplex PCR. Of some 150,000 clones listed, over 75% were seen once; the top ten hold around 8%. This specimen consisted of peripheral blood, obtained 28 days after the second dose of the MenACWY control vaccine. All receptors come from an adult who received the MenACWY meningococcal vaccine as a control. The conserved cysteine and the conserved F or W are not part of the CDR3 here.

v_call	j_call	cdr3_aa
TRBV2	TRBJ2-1	ASRLAGGSNEQF
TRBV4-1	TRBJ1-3	ASSPFRGVSGNTIY
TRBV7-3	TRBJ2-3	ASSLRRETDTQY
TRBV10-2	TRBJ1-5	ASSESMGGNQPQH
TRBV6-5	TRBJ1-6	ASRRRTGDNSPLH
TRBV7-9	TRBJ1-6	ASSLGQGSPLH
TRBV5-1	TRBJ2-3	ASSFGALSTDTQY
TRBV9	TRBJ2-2	ASSVSSRTGELF
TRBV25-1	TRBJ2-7	ASSRGGYEQY
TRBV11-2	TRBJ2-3	ASSPPTSGGMY
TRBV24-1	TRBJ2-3	ATSAQLAGVSTDTQY
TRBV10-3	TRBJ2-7	AISEWTSGRAGQY
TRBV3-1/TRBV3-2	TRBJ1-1	ASSHPGRGAF
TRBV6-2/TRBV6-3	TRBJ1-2	ASSYSRRDRINYGYT
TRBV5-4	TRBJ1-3	ASRGRGNTIY
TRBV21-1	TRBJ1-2	ASSKEVQGPYGYT
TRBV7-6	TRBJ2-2	ASSSPRGRGTGELF
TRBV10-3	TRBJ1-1	AIREAMDTEAF
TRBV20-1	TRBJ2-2	SAIDSTNTGELF
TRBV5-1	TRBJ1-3	ASSLEQVGSGNTIY
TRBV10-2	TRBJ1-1	ASRKGGVSGTEAF
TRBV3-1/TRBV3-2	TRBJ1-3	ASSQAGPGNTIY
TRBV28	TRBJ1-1	ASRRDRIKNTEAF
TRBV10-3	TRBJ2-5	AIGGQGLKKVSY
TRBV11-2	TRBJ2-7	ASSLDYRGPYEQY
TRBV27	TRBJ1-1	ASSLSRDASNTEAF
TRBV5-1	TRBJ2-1	ASSLDGSYTNEQF
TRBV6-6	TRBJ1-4	ASSYGSEKLF
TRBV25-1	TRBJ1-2	ASSEGYMDYGYT
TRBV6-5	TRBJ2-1	ASSSRLAANNEQF